The text below deals with one T cell receptor (beta chain). Its target antigen remains unknown. No much larger clone exists at a distance of one base, and base qualities are not known. V is pared back by 2 bases and J by 2 bases, with 10 bases lying between the germline termini. The CDR3 runs 15 residues from the cysteine to the phenylalanine. Kept here is only the CDR3 DNA, which spans 45 bases and is read in frame from base 1. The CDR1 and CDR2 encoded by the germline V gene are MNHEY and SVGEGT. This entry is derived from a study of T cell responses to AZD1222 COVID-19 vaccine (dated by TCRdb to the early 2020s). For context, the study as a whole: TCR sequencing covered over 230 trial participants: around 210 given two doses of AZD1222 and 26 given two doses of MenACWY control vaccine. Trial participants were enrolled by age into 18-55, 56-69 and 70-plus year subgroups, with about 150, 28 and 57 TCR-sequenced participants respectively. The study at large found these results: Spike-specific TCR breadth and depth rose significantly after two AZD1222 doses compared with day 0 and with MenACWY recipients. Vaccine-associated CD4 TCRs spanned the whole spike protein, with dominant responses in regions 160-218 and 743-854. Conclusions about previously exposed vaccinees are limited because only a handful of AZD1222 recipients were SARS-CoV-2 seropositive at baseline. Participants were mostly white British, with more females than males. The authors suggested clonal diversity may have been underestimated. Reportedly, almost half of the unique spike-specific TCRs recognized epitopes lying outside the regions that are mutated in the B.1.351 and B.1.1.7 variants. Because no day 14 peak-response samples were available, the repertoires could be characterized only after the peak T cell response. The 56-69-year group was small, and its depth increase did not reach significance, likely because of low power.

The time point tag for this specimen amounts to: about 28 days (+/-7) after the second vaccine dose. AZD1222 recipients with second doses at about 4 weeks or about 12 weeks were pooled, because spike-specific TCR depth and breadth did not differ between schedules. Samples from vaccinated people were obtained from the UK trials COV001 and COV002, which included a single-blind randomized controlled phase 2/3 trial of AZD1222 (ChAdOx1 nCoV-19) in healthy adults. Trial participant PBMC samples were collected at day 0 and day 28 after the second dose for TCRbeta chain sequencing. The CDR3 regions of human TCRbeta chains were subjected to immunosequencing. Per the authors' processing: TCRs in the repertoires were compared against a reference library of SARS-CoV-2-specific TCRs that had been generated with the MIRA antigen-specificity platform. Breadth was defined as the fraction of unique TCRs that were SARS-CoV-2-associated, and depth was defined as the fraction of total T cells that were SARS-CoV-2-associated. Each spike-specific TCR was assigned to its reactive spike region and to a CD4 or CD8 class using the MIRA data. Log10-transformed breadth and depth values were compared by one-way ANOVA with Sidak's multiple comparisons tests. This is the immuneACCESS table as TCRdb keeps it, with only in-frame sequences that have V and J called. A part of the clones is gone; compared with another copy, unresolved V genes explain less than half, and the rest is unexplained. The DNA was the basis for D and trimming; V, J and clone size are from that table. Counted in this sample were some 58,000 clones; about 80% of them appeared once. The ten largest clones capture about 5% of the sample.

This specimen was peripheral blood, taken 28 days after the second AZD1222 dose. The TCR sequence derives from an adult who received the AZD1222 COVID-19 vaccine. The sequence links TRBV6-2 or TRBV6-3 to TRBJ1-5; too little of a D gene remains to name it. The nucleotides are TGTGCCAGCAGTTACAGAGGTTCCGGCAATCAGCCCCAGCATTTT. Its translation reads: CASSYRGSGNQPQHF.